These 4 T cell receptor beta chains came from one sample sequenced in a study of T cell repertoires in cytomegalovirus infection. Using its own MiXCR run on the reads, TCRdb lists one record per CDR3 protein. Here the sample spans around 450,000 distinct CDR3 sequences, roughly 31% being singletons. Material: PBMCs. The receptors shown here come from a human donor in good health (CMV status not recorded). Some clones in this sample may be carry-over from other donors' samples.

The gene calls are TRBV19 and TRBJ2-1; 8 nucleotides match TRBD1. The germline V gene encodes CDR1 LNHDA and CDR2 SQIVND (reference sequence). Germline trimming cut 6 bases from V and 13 bases from J; bases unmatched to any gene: 11. The CDR3 is made up of 13 amino acids. This CDR3 reads CASRPGQDKGQFF. CDR3 sequence (DNA): TGTGCCAGTAGACCGGGACAGGATAAGGGACAGTTCTTC. Supplemented by reference TRBV19 and TRBJ2-1, the full variable domain reads DGGITQSPKYLFRKEGQNVTLSCEQNLNHDAMYWYRQDPGQGLRLIYYSQIVNDFQKGDIAEGYSVSREKKESFPLTVTSAQKNPTAFYLCASRPGQDKGQFFGPGTRLTVL.

This clonotype was seen ten or more times. This chain uses TRBV7-2 with TRBJ1-1; 8 positions agree with TRBD1. This CDR3 contains 14 residues. Germline CDR1 and CDR2: SGHTA and FQGNSA. The V and J ends lost 3 bases and 1 base, in that order; junction bases with no gene match: 1. The DNA of the CDR3 is TGTGCCAGCAGCTTCAGGGGGCGGAACACTGAAGCTTTCTTT. Translated: CASSFRGRNTEAFF.

The CDR3 nucleotides are TGTGCCAGCAGCTTAGGGAAGTTGGTTGCTACGCAGTATTTT. Its protein product is CASSLGKLVATQYF. V and J are TRBV11-3 and TRBJ2-3; D uncertain. Germline loops: CDR1 SGHNT, CDR2 YENEEA. V dropped 1 base and J dropped 8 bases, with 13 bases sitting between them. CDR3 length: 14 amino acids.

This clonotype has ten or more counts. This chain uses TRBV7-8 with TRBJ2-5; the match to TRBD1 covers 11 bases. V was clipped by 3 bases and J by 5 bases; unmatched bases: 8. The CDR3 totals 16 residues. Germline-derived CDR1 and CDR2 are SGHVS and FQNEAQ. CDR3 region: CASSFMRTGGGETQYF. CDR3 coding DNA: TGTGCCAGCAGCTTTATGAGGACAGGGGGCGGTGAGACCCAGTACTTC.